The sequence of this T cell receptor beta chain was determined in a study of early T cells in non-severe SARS-CoV-2 infection. TCRdb analysed the 5' RACE reads with MiXCR anew, one entry per CDR3 protein. The sample lists more than 55,000 distinct CDR3 sequences; around 12% were seen once. CDR1 SQVTM and CDR2 ANQGSEA come from the germline V gene. V dropped 3 bases and J dropped 1; count of bases not matched to a gene: 8. The CDR3 is made up of 15 amino acids. Sample: whole blood. This rearrangement joins TRBV29-1 to TRBJ2-5; 7 bases align to TRBD1. The origin of this receptor is an adult who was a healthcare worker with PCR-confirmed SARS-CoV-2 infection or an uninfected control (not recorded which). The CDR3 here is CSVDFTGQPQETQYF. CDR3 nucleotides: TGCAGCGTTGATTTTACGGGACAGCCCCAAGAGACCCAGTACTTC.